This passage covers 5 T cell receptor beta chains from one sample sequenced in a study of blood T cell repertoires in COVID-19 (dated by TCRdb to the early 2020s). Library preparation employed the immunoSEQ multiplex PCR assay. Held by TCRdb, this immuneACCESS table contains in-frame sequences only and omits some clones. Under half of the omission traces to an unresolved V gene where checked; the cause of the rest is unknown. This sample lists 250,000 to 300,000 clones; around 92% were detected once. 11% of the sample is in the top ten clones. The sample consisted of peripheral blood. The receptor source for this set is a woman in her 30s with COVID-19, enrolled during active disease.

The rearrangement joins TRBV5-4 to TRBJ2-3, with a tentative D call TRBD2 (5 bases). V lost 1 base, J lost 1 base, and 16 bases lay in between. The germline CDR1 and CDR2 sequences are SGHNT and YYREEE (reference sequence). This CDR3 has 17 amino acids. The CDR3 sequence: CASSLWVGRSRTDTQYF. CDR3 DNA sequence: TGTGCCAGCAGCTTGTGGGTGGGGAGAAGCCGCACAGATACGCAGTATTTT. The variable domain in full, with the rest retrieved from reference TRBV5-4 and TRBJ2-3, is ETGVTQSPTHLIKTRGQQVTLRCSSQSGHNTVSWYQQALGQGPQFIFQYYREEENGRGNFPPRFSGLQFPNYSSELNVNALELDDSALYLCASSLWVGRSRTDTQYFGPGTRLTVL.

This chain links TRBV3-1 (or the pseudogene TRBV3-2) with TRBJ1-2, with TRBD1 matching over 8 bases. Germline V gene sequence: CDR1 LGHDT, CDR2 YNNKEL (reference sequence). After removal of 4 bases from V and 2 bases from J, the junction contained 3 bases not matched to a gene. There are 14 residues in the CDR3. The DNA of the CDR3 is TGTGCCAGCAGCCTCCGACAGGGGAACTATGGCTACACCTTC. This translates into CASSLRQGNYGYTF.

The CDR3 region is CASSQEGAVLPGYTF. For the CDR3, the DNA is TGCGCCAGCAGCCAAGAAGGCGCGGTCCTTCCGGGCTACACCTTC. This chain connects TRBV4-1 to TRBJ1-2; no reliable D call. The germline CDR1 and CDR2 sequences are MGHRA and YSYEKL. The CDR3 contains 15 residues. The V gene lost 0 bases and the J gene lost 8 bases, with 16 bases spanning the gap.

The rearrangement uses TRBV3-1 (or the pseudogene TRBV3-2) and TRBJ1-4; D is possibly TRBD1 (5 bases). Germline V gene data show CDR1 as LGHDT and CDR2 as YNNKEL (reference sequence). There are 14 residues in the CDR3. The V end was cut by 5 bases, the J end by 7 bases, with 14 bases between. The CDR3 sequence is CASSSRRGFEKLFF. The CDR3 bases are TGTGCCAGCAGCTCACGACGGGGGTTTGAAAAACTGTTTTTT.

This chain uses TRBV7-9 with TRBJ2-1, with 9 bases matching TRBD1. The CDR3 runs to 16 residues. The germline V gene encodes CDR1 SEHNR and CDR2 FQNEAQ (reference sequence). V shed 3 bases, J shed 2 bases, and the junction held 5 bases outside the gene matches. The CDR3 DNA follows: TGTGCCAGCAGCTTGGGTGGACAGGGGACCTACAATGAGCAGTTCTTC. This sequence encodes CASSLGGQGTYNEQFF. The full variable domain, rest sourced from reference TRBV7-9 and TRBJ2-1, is DTGVSQNPRHKITKRGQNVTFRCDPISEHNRLYWYRQTLGQGPEFLTYFQNEAQLEKSRLLSDRFSAERPKGSFSTLEIQRTEQGDSAMYLCASSLGGQGTYNEQFFGPGTRLTVL.